This is a list of T cell receptor beta chains from one sample in a study of OX40 agonist ivuxolimab in advanced cancers. The protocol was immunoSEQ multiplex PCR, while the TCRdb copy is restricted to in-frame clones and leaves out a portion. The sample consists of about 79,000 clones, approximately 88% of them appearing once. The sample in question was CD4+ or CD8+ T cells sorted from blood, obtained in a trial of the OX40 agonist ivuxolimab. The receptors were gathered from an adult with an advanced solid tumor such as melanoma, head and neck, liver or kidney cancer. Both conserved end residues are part of each CDR3. Each record gives: clone size, V gene, J gene, D gene, CDR3 DNA, CDR3 protein. D genes are given only for firm matches. Some rows mark clone size as missing; the rest say once, few, many or name a class of expanded clone.

.	TRBV10-2	TRBJ1-2	.	TGCGCCAGCAGTGACAGTCCTAACTATGGCTACACCTTC	CASSDSPNYGYTF
.	TRBV19	TRBJ1-1	.	TGTGCCAGTAATCGGGACGTACTTTACCCGGGTACTGAAGCTTTCTTT	CASNRDVLYPGTEAFF
.	TRBV2	TRBJ2-1	TRBD2	TGTGCCAGCAGGGGGCTTGCGGGAGGGCCTATTGGTGAGCAGTTCTTC	CASRGLAGGPIGEQFF
.	TRBV25-1	TRBJ2-1	.	TGTGCCAGCAGTGATTATACTGACTACCCTAGGGATGAGCAGTTCTTC	CASSDYTDYPRDEQFF
.	TRBV6-5	TRBJ1-5	.	TGTGCCAGCAGTTACGGGTCTTTTCAGCCCCAGCATTTT	CASSYGSFQPQHF
.	TRBV11-3	TRBJ2-1	.	TGTGCCAGCAGCTCAGAGGATGAGCAGTTCTTC	CASSSEDEQFF
.	TRBV7-9	TRBJ2-3	.	TGTGCCAGCACCGAAGGGGATACGCAGTATTTT	CASTEGDTQYF
.	TRBV2	TRBJ2-3	.	TGTGCCCCTGGCCGCGAACCCCTAGATACGCAGTATTTT	CAPGREPLDTQYF
.	TRBV5-4	TRBJ2-3	.	TGTGCCAGCAGCCCTGGCCCGGAGGGGTCTAGCCCTGTGTATTTT	CASSPGPEGSSPVYF
.	TRBV5-1	TRBJ2-1	.	TGCGCCAGCAGCCCCTACCCGAGCTCCTACAATGAGCAGTTCTTC	CASSPYPSSYNEQFF
.	TRBV11-2	TRBJ1-2	.	TGTGCCAGCAGCTCCCAGGACTATGGCTACACCTTC	CASSSQDYGYTF
.	TRBV5-1	TRBJ1-5	TRBD1	TGCGCCAGCAGCCCCGATGGACAGGCCAATCAGCCCCAGCATTTT	CASSPDGQANQPQHF
.	TRBV21-1	TRBJ2-6	.	TGTGCCAGCAGCCCCGGCCCGGCGGGGGCCAACGTCCTGACTTTC	CASSPGPAGANVLTF
.	TRBV25-1	TRBJ2-1	TRBD1	TGTGCCAGCAGTGATGAGGGGGCCGGAGAGCAGTTCTTC	CASSDEGAGEQFF
once	TRBV7-9	TRBJ2-7	TRBD1	TGTGCCAGCAGCCCCGACAGGGGGCTCGGGGAGCAGTACTTC	CASSPDRGLGEQYF
once	TRBV5-4	TRBJ2-3	TRBD2	TGTGCCAGCAGCTCTTCACTAGCGGGAGCGGGGGTAGATACGCAGTATTTT	CASSSSLAGAGVDTQYF
.	TRBV11-2	TRBJ1-1	.	TGTGCCAGCACCTTACGCGGACAGATGACTGAAGCTTTCTTT	CASTLRGQMTEAFF
.	TRBV6-5	TRBJ2-7	.	TGTGCCAGCACCTCCGGGACAAGGGGGGTCTACGAGCAGTACTTC	CASTSGTRGVYEQYF
.	TRBV19	TRBJ1-1	.	TGTGCCAGTAGTGCAAACACTGAAGCTTTCTTT	CASSANTEAFF
.	TRBV7-9	TRBJ2-3	TRBD1	TGTGCCAGCAGCTACAGACAGGGCGGCACAGATACGCAGTATTTT	CASSYRQGGTDTQYF
.	TRBV11-2	TRBJ1-2	TRBD1	TGTGCCAGCAGCTTGACAGGGGGCTTCTATGGCTACACCTTC	CASSLTGGFYGYTF
.	TRBV11-3	TRBJ1-2	TRBD1	TGTGCCAGCAGCCCCGGGACAGGAGTCAACTATGGCTACACCTTC	CASSPGTGVNYGYTF
.	TRBV28	TRBJ2-5	TRBD2	TGTGCCAGCAGTTGGACTAGTCCAGAGACCCAGTACTTC	CASSWTSPETQYF